There are many counts of the clone carrying this T cell receptor (beta chain). The data stem from a study of tumor-infiltrating lymphocytes in primary liver carcinoma. Per the germline V gene, CDR1 is MNHNS and CDR2 is SASEGT. There are 15 residues in the CDR3. Germline trimming cut 6 bases from V and 4 bases from J; bases unmatched to any gene: 9. Production of TCR beta cDNA used approximately 0.55 ug total RNA together with a constant-region primer. Generation of the TCR beta libraries relied on three nested multiplex PCR rounds using slightly modified ARM-PCR. The two initial PCR rounds, roughly 9 cycles each, used TRBV1-TRBV30 forward and C-beta reverse primers. TCRdb passed the multiplex PCR reads through MiXCR, listing each CDR3 protein once. The data hold 95,000 to 150,000 distinct CDR3 sequences, with 64% observed a single time. Each 20-30 mg portion of unsorted bulk tissue served as the source for co-extraction of RNA and DNA. Treatment of the patients' primary liver carcinoma consisted of surgical resection.

This receptor was taken from a woman aged 55-75 years with primary liver carcinoma and hepatitis B virus infection. J is TRBJ1-1 and V is TRBV6-1; 9 bases map to TRBD1. The specimen was liver tumor tissue from sampling region 3. The subset here: tumor region T3, left-lateral pole. The DNA of the CDR3 is TGTGCCAGCAGGACCGGGACAGGGTTGGGCACTGAAGCTTTCTTT. The encoded protein is CASRTGTGLGTEAFF.